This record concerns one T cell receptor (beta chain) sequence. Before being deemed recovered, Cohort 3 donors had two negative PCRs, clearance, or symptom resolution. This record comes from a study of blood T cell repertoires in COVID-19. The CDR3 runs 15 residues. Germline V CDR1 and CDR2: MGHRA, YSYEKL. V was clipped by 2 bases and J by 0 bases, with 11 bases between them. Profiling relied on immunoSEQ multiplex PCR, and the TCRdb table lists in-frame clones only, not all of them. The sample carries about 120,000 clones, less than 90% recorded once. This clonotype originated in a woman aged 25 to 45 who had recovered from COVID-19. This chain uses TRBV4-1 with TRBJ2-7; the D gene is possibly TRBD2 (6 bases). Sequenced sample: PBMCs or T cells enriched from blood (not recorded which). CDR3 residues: CASSQTGTVSYEQYF. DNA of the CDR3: TGCGCCAGCAGCCAAACCGGGACTGTCTCCTACGAGCAGTACTTC.